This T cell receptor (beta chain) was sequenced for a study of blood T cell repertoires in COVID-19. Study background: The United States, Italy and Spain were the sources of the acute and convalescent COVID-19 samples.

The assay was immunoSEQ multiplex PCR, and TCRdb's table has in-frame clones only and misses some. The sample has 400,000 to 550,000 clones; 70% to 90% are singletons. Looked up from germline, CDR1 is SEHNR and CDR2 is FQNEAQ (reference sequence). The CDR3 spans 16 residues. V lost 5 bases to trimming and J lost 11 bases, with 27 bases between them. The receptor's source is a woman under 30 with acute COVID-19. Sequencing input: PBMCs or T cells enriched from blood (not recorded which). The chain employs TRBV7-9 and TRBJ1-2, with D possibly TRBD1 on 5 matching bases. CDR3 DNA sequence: TGTGCCAGCAGCCTACTATCAGCTATGGCCGGGGGAATGTACACCTTC. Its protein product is CASSLLSAMAGGMYTF.